The present entry profiles one TCR beta chain with its context. Its antigen is still unknown. TCRdb reprocessed the 5' RACE reads with MiXCR, giving one entry per CDR3 protein. Of 500,000 to 650,000 distinct CDR3 sequences in the sample, around 24% were seen once. The data belong to a study of identical twins. General observations from the study: Not following the same donors, the study drew its conclusions from cross-sectional statistical analysis.

In germline, CDR1 is WSHSY, CDR2 SAAADI. There are 13 residues in the CDR3. V shed 10 bases and J 6 bases; nucleotides not matched to a gene: 10. These data also featured in a second study, about yellow fever vaccine responses in identical twins. This second report adds: The authors reported partly convergent, partly personalized vaccine responses in identical twins.

The sequenced material came from CD4+ T cells sorted from blood. The origin of this receptor is a woman aged 18-29 years in good health. This rearrangement joins TRBV10-2 to TRBJ2-7; 9 bases match TRBD2. This CDR3 is CATRGTSISEQYF. Written as DNA, the CDR3 is TGCGCCACCCGGGGGACTAGCATTTCCGAGCAGTACTTC.